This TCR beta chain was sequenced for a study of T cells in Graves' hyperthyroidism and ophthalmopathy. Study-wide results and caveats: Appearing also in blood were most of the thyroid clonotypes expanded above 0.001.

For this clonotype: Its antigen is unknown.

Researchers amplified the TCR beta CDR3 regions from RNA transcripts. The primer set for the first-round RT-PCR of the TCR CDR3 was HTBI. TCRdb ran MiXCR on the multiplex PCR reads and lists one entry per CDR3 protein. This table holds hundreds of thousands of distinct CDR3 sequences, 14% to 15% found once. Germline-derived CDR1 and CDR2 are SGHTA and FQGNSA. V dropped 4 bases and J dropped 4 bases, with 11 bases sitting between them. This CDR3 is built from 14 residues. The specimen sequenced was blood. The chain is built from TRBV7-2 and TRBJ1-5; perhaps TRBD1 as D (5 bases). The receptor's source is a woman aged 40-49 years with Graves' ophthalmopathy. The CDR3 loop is CASSSWGINQPQHF. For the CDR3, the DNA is TGTGCCAGCAGCTCCTGGGGGATAAATCAGCCCCAGCATTTT.